The 3 T cell receptor beta chains given below trace back to one sample, sequenced in a study of blood T cell repertoires in COVID-19. This table comes from immunoSEQ multiplex PCR, and its TCRdb copy is limited to in-frame clones, with some not included. The table includes about 130,000 clones, around 86% detected once. The sequenced sample consisted of peripheral blood. All receptors derive from a man at least 80 years old with active or convalescent COVID-19.

The genes are TRBV30 and TRBJ2-5; 7 bases map to TRBD1. V lost 0 bases, J lost 1 base, and 11 bases stayed unmatched. The germline gives CDR1 GTSNPN, CDR2 SVGIG (reference sequence). This CDR3 has 17 amino acids. The CDR3 region has the DNA TGTGCCTGGAGTGTACTGGGGGACAGCTTCGGCCAAGAGACCCAGTACTTC. Its protein product is CAWSVLGDSFGQETQYF.

The V gene is TRBV6-5, the J gene TRBJ1-3; D not resolved. The CDR3 covers 14 residues. Germline V gene data show CDR1 as MNHEY and CDR2 as SVGAGI. The V end was cut by 2 bases, the J end by 4 bases, with 9 bases between. CDR3 DNA sequence: TGTGCCAGCAGTTACGGCGAGACAGGAAACACCATATATTTT. It yields the protein CASSYGETGNTIYF.

V gene TRBV29-1 combines with J gene TRBJ1-1; a weak D match, TRBD1 (6 bases). The CDR3 sequence is 11 residues long. Germline CDR1 SQVTM, CDR2 ANQGSEA. Trimming pared 7 bases from V and 1 base from J, leaving 7 bases between. CDR3 in amino acids: CSGTENTEAFF. The CDR3, as DNA: TGCAGCGGGACAGAGAACACTGAAGCTTTCTTT.